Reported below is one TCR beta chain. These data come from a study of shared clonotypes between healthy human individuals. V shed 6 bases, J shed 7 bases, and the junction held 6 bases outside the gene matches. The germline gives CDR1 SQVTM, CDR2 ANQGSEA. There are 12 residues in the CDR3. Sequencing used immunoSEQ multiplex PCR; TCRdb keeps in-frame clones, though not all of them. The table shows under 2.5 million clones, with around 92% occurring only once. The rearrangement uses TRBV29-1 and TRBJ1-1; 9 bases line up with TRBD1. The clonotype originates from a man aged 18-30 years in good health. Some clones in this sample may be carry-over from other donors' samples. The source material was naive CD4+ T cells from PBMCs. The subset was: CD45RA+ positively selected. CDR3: CSVAGQGIEAFF. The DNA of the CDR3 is TGCAGCGTCGCGGGACAGGGCATTGAAGCTTTCTTT.